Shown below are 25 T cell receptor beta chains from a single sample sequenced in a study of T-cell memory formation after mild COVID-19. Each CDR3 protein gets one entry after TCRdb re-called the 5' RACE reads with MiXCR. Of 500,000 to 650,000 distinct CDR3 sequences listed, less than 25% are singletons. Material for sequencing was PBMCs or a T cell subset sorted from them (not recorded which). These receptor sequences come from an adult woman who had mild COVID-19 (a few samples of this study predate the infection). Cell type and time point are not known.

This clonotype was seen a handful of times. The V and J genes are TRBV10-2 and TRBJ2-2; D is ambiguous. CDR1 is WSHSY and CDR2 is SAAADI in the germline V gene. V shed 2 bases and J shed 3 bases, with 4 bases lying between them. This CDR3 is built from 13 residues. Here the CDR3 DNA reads TGCGCCAGCAGTGAGCGATACACCGGGGAGCTGTTTTTT. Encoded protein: CASSERYTGELFF.

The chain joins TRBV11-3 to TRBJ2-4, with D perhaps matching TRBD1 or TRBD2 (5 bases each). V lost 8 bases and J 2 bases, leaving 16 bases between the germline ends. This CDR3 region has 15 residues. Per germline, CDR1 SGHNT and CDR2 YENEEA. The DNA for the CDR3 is TGTGCCAGCCGAGGGGCCCTGGGGTCCAAAAACATTCAGTACTTC. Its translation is CASRGALGSKNIQYF.

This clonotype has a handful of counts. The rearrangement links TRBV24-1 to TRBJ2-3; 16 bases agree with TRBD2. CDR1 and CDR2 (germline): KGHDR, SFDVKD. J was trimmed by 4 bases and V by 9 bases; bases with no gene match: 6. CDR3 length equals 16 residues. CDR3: CATAPGLAGGPDTQYF. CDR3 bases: TGTGCCACCGCACCGGGACTAGCGGGGGGGCCAGATACGCAGTATTTT.

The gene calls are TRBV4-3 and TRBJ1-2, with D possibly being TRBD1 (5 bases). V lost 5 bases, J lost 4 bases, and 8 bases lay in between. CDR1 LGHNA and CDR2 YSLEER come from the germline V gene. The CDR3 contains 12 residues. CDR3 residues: CASSGGFYGYTF. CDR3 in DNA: TGCGCCAGCAGCGGGGGATTCTATGGCTACACCTTC.

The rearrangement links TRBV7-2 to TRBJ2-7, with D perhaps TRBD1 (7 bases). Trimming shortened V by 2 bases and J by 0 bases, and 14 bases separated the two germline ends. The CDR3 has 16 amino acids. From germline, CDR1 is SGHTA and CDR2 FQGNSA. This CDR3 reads CASSLYGGTDSYEQYF. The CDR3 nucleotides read TGTGCCAGCAGCTTATATGGAGGGACAGACTCCTACGAGCAGTACTTC.

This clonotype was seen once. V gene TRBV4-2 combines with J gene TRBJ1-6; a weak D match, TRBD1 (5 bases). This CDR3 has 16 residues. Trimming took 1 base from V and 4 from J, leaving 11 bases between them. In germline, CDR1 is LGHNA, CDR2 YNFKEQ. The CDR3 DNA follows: TGTGCCAGCAGCCAAGGCGCGGGGGAGTATAATTCACCCCTCCACTTT. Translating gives CASSQGAGEYNSPLHF.

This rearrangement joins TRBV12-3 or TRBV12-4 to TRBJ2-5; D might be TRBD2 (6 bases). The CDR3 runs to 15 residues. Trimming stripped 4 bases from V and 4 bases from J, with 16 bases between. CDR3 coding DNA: TGTGCCAGCAGTTCCCGACTAGGAAGTCGAGAGACCCAGTACTTC. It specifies CASSSRLGSRETQYF.

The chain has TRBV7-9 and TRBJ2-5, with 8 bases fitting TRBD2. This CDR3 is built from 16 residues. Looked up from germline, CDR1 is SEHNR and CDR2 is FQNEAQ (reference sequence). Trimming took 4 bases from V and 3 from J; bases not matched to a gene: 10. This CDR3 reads CASSSGGAGGEETQYF. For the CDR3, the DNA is TGTGCCAGCAGCTCGGGGGGGGCCGGAGGGGAAGAGACCCAGTACTTC.

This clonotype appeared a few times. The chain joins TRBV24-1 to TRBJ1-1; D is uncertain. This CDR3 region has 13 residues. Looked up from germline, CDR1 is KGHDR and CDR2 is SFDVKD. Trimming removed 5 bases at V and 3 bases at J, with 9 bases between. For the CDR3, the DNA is TGTGCCACCAGTGCGCTCGGGGACACTGAAGCTTTCTTT. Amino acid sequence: CATSALGDTEAFF.

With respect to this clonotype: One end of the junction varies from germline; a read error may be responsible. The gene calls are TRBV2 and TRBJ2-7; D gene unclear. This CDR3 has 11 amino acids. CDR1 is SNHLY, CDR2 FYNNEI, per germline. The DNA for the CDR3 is TGTGCCAGCAGTCCCCTCTACGAGCATTACTTC. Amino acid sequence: CASSPLYEHYF.

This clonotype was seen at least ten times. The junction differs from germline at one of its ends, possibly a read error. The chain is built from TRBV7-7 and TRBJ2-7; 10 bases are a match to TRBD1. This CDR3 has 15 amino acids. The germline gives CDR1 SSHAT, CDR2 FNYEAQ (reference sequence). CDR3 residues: CASSFGQGDSYEQYF. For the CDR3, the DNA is TGTGCTAGCAGCTTCGGACAGGGGGATTCCTACGAGCAGTACTTC.

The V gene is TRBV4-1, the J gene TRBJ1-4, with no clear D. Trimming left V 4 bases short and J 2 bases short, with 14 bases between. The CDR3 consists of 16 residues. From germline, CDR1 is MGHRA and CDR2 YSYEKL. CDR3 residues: CASSPTPSPTNEKLFF. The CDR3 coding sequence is TGCGCCAGCAGCCCGACGCCCAGTCCTACTAATGAAAAACTGTTTTTT.

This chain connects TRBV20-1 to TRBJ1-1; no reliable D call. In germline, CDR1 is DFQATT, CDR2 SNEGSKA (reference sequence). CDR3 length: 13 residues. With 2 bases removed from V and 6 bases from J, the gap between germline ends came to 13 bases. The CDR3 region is CSARIWGNPEAFF. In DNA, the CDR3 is TGCAGTGCTAGAATCTGGGGTAACCCTGAAGCTTTCTTT.

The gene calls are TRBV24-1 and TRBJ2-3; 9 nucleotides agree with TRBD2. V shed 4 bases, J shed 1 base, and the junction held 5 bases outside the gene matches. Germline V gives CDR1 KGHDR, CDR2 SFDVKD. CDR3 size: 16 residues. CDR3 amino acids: CATSDLLAGGTDTQYF. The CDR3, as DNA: TGTGCCACCAGTGACTTACTAGCGGGTGGCACAGATACGCAGTATTTT.

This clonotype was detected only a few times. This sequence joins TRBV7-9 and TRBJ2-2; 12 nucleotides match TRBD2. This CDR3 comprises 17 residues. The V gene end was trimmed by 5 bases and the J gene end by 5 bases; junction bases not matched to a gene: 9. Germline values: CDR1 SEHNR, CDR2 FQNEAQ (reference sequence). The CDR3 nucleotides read TGTGCCAGCAGCGCTGGACTAGCGGGGTCCGTGACCGGGGAGCTGTTTTTT. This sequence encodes CASSAGLAGSVTGELFF.

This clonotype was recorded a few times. The CDR3 nucleotides are TGTGCCAGTATGACAGGTGGTCGCGAAGCTTTCTTT. Translated, it gives CASMTGGREAFF. The chain employs TRBV6-2 or TRBV6-3 and TRBJ1-1; D perhaps matches TRBD1 (6 bases). Trimming took off 9 bases at V and 8 bases at J, with 16 bases between the two ends. CDR1 is MNHEY and CDR2 is SVGEGT in the germline V gene. This CDR3 spans 12 amino acids.

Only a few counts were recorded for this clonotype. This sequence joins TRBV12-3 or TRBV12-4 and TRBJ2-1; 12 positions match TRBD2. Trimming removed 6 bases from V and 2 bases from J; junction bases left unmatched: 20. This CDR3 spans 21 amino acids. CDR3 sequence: CASSLLPTSGSGIKAYNEQFF. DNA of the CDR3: TGTGCCAGCAGCCTACTGCCGACTAGCGGGAGTGGAATAAAAGCCTACAATGAGCAGTTCTTC.

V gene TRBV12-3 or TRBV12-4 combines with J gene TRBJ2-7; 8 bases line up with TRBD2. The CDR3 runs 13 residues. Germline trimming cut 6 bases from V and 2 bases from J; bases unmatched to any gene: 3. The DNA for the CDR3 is TGTGCCAGCAGACTAGCGGAGACCTACGAGCAGTACTTC. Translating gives CASRLAETYEQYF.

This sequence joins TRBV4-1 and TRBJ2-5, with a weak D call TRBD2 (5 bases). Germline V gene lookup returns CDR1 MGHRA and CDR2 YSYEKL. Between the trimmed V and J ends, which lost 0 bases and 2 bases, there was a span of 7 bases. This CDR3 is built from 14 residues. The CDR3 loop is CASSQEQRQETQYF. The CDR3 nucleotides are TGCGCCAGCAGCCAAGAACAGCGGCAAGAGACCCAGTACTTC.

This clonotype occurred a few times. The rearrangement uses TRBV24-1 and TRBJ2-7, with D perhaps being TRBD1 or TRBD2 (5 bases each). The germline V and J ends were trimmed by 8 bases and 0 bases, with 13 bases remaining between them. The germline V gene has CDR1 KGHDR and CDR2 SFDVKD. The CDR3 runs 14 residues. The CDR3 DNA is TGTGCCACCACGAACTGGGGGAGCTCCTACGAGCAGTACTTC. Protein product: CATTNWGSSYEQYF.

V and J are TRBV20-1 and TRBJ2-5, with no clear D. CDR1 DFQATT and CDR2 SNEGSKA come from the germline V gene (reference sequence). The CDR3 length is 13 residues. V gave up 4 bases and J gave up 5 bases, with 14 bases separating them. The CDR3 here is CSAIIRLDETQYF. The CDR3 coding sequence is TGCAGTGCTATTATCCGGCTGGATGAGACCCAGTACTTC.

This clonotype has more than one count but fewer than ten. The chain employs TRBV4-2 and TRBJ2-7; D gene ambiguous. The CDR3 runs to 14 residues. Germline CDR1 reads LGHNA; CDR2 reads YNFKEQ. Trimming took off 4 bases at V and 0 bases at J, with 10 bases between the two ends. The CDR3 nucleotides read TGTGCCAGCAGCCTCGACAAATCCTCCTACGAGCAGTACTTC. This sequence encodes CASSLDKSSYEQYF.

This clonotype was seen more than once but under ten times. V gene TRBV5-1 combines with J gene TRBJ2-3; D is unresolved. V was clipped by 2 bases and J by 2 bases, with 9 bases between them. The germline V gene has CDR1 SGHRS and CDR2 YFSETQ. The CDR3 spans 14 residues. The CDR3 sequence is CASSLRSITDTQYF. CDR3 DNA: TGCGCCAGCAGCTTACGGTCGATCACAGATACGCAGTATTTT.

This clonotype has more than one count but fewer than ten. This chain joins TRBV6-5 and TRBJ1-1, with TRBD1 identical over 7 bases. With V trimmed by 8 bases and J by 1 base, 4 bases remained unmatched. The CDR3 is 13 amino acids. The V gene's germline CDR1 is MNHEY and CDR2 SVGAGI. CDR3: CASYRQGNTEAFF. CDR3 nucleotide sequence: TGTGCCAGCTACCGACAGGGGAACACTGAAGCTTTCTTT.

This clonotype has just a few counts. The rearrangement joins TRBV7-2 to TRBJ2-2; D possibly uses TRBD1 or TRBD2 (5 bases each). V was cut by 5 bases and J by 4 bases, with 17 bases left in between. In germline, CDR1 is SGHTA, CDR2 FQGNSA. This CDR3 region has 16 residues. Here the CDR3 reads CASSLHPGRATGELFF. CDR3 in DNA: TGTGCCAGCAGCCTACACCCGGGACGGGCCACCGGGGAGCTGTTTTTT.